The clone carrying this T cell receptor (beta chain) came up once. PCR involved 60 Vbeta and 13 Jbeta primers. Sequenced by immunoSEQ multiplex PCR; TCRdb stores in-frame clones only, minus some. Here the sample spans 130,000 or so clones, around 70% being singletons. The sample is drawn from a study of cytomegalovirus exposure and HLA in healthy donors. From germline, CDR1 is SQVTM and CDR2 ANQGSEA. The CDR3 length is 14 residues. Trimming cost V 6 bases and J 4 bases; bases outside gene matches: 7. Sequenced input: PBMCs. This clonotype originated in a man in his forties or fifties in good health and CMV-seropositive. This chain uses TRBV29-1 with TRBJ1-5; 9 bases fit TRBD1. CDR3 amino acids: CSVLTGTGNQPQHF. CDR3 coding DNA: TGCAGCGTCCTGACCGGGACAGGGAATCAGCCCCAGCATTTT.